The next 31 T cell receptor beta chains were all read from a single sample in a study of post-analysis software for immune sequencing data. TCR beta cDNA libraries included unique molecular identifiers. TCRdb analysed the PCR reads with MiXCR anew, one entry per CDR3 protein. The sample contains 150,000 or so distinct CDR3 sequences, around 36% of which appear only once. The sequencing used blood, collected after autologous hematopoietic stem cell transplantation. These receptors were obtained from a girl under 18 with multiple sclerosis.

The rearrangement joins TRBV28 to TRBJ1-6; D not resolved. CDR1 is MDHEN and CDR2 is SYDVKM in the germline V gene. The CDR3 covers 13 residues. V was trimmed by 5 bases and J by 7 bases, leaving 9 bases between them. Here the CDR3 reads CASSQSVNSPLHF. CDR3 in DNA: TGTGCCAGCAGTCAGTCGGTCAATTCACCCCTCCACTTT.

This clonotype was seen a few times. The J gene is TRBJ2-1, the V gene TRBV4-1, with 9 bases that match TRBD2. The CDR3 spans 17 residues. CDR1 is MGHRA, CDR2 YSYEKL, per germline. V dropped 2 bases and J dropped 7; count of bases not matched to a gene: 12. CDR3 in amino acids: CASSQHGSGSRGNEQFF. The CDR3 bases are TGCGCCAGCAGCCAACATGGTAGCGGGAGCCGGGGGAATGAGCAGTTCTTC.

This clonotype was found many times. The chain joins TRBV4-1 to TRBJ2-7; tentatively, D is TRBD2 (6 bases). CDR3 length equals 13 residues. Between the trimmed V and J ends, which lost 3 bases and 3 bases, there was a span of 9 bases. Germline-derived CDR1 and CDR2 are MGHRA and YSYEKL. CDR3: CASSQGGFYEQYF. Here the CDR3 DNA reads TGCGCCAGCAGCCAGGGGGGTTTCTACGAGCAGTACTTC.

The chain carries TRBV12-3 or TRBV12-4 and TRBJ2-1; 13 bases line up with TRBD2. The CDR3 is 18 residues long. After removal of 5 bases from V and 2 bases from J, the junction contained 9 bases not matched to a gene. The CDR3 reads CASSPYGLAGATYNEQFF. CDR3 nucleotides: TGTGCCAGCAGTCCCTATGGACTAGCGGGAGCCACCTACAATGAGCAGTTCTTC.

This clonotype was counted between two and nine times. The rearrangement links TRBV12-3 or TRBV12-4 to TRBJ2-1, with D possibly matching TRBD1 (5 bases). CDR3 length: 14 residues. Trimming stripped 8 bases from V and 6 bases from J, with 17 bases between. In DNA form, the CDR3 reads TGTGCCAGCCGAACGGAGACGGACATCAATGAGCAGTTCTTC. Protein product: CASRTETDINEQFF.

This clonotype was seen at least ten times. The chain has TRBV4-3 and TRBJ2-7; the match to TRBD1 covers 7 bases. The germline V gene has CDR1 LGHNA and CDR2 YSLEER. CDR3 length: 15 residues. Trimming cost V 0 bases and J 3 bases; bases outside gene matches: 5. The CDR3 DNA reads TGCGCCAGCAGCCAAGAGACGACAGGGAACTACGAGCAGTACTTC. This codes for CASSQETTGNYEQYF.

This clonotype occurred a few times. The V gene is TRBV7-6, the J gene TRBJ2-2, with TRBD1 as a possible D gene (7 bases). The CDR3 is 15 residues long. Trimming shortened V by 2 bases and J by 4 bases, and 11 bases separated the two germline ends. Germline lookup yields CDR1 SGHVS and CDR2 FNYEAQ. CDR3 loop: CASSLRRGATGELFF. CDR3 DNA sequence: TGTGCCAGCAGCTTACGCAGGGGGGCCACCGGGGAGCTGTTTTTT.

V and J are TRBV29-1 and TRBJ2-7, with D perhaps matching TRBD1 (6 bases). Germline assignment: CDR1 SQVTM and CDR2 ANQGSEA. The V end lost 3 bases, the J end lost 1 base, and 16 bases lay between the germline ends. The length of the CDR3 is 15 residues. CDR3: CSVDSPGEGSYEQYF. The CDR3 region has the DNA TGCAGCGTTGATAGTCCAGGGGAAGGGTCCTACGAGCAGTACTTC.

The CDR3: CASSASAVTGISPLHF. As DNA, the CDR3 is TGTGCCAGCAGCGCATCGGCCGTGACGGGGATTTCACCCCTCCACTTT. The chain links TRBV9 to TRBJ1-6; D call uncertain. CDR3 length: 16 residues. The V end was cut by 3 bases, the J end by 9 bases, with 19 bases between. Germline values: CDR1 SGDLS, CDR2 YYNGEE.

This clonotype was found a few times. The CDR3, as DNA: TGTGCCAGCAGTTTCGAGCTGTCGGGGAACACTGAAGCTTTCTTT. Amino acid sequence: CASSFELSGNTEAFF. This rearrangement joins TRBV12-3 or TRBV12-4 to TRBJ1-1; D not resolved. The CDR3 extends over 15 amino acids. The V and J ends lost 3 bases and 1 base respectively, with 12 bases between them.

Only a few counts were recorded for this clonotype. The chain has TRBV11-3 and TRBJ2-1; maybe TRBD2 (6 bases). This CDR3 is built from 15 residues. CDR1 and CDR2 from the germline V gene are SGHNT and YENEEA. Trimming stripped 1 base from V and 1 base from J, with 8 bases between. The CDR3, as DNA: TGTGCCAGCAGCTTAGGGGGGGAATCCTACAATGAGCAGTTCTTC. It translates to CASSLGGESYNEQFF.

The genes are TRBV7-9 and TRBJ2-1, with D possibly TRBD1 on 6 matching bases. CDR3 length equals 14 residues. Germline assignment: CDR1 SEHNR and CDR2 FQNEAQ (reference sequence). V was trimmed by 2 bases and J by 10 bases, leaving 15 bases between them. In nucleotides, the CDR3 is TGTGCCAGCAGCTTAACAGGGAAGGTCAACGAGCAGTTCTTC. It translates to CASSLTGKVNEQFF.

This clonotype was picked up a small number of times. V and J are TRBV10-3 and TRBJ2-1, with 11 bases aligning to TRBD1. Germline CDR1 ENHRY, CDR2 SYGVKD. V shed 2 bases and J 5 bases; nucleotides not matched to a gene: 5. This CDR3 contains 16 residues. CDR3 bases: TGTGCCATCAGTGAGGGCGGGGACAGGGGGAACAATGAGCAGTTCTTC. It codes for CAISEGGDRGNNEQFF.

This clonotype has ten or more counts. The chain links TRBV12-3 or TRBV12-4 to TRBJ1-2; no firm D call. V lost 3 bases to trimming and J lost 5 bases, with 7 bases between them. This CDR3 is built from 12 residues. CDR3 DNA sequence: TGTGCCAGCAGTTTCGGCGGGTATGGCTACACCTTC. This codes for CASSFGGYGYTF.

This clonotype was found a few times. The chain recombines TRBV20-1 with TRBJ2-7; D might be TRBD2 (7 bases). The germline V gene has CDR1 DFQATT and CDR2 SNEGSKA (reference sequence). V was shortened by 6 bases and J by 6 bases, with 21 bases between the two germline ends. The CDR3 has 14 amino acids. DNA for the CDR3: TGCAGTGCAGAACTAGCGTTTGGGGGCTCCGAGCAGTACTTC. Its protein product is CSAELAFGGSEQYF.

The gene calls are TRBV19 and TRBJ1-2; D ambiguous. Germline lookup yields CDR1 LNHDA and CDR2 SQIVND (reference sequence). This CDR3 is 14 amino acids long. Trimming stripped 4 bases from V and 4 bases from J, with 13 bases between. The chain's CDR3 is CASSTSPSIYGYTF. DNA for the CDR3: TGTGCCAGTAGTACCAGTCCCTCTATCTATGGCTACACCTTC.

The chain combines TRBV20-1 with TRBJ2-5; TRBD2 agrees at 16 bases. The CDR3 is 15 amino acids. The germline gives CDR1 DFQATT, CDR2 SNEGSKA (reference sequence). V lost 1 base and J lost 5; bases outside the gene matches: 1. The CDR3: CSARAGLAGGETQYF. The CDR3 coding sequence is TGCAGTGCTAGAGCGGGACTAGCGGGAGGGGAGACCCAGTACTTC.

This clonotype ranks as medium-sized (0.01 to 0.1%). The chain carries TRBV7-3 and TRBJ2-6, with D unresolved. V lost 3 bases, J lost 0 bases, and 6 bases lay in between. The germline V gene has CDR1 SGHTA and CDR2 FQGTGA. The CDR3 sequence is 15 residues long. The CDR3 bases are TGTGCCAGCAGCTTCGAGGTCTCTGGGGCCAACGTCCTGACTTTC. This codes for CASSFEVSGANVLTF.

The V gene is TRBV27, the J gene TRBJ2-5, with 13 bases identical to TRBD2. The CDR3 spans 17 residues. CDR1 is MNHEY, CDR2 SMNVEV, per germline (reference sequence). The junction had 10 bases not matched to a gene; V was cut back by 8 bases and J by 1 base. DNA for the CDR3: TGTGCCAGCGGTTCAGGACTAGCGGGAGCCATCCAAGAGACCCAGTACTTC. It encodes CASGSGLAGAIQETQYF.

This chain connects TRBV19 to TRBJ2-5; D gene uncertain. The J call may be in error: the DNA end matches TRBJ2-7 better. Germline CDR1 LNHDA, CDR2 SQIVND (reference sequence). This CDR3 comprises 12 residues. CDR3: CASSIRSYEQYF. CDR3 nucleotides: TGTGCCAGTAGTATTAGATCCTACGAGCAGTACTTC.

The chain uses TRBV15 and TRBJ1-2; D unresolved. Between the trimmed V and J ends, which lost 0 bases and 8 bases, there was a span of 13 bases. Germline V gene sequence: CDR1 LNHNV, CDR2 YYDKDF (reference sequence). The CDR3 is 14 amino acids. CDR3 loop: CATSRDRGSKGYTF. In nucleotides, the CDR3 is TGTGCCACCAGCAGAGATCGCGGCTCAAAAGGCTACACCTTC.

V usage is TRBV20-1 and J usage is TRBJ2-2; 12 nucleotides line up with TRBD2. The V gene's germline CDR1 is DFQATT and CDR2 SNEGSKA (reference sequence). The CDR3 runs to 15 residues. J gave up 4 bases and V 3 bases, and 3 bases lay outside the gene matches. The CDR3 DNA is TGCAGTGCTAGGACTAGCGGGAGCATCACCGGGGAGCTGTTTTTT. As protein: CSARTSGSITGELFF.

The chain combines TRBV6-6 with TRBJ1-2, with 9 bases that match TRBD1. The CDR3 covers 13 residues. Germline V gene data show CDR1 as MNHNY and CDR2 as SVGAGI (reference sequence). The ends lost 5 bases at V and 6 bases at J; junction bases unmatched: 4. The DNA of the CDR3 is TGTGCCAGCAGTAACAGGGGGCGGGATGGCTACACCTTC. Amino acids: CASSNRGRDGYTF.

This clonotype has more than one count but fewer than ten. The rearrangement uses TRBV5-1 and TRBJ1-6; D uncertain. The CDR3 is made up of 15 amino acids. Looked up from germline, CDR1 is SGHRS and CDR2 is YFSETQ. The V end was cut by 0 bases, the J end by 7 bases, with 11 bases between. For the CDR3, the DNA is TGCGCCAGCAGCTTGGAGGTGGGTCAGAATTCACCCCTCCACTTT. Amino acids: CASSLEVGQNSPLHF.

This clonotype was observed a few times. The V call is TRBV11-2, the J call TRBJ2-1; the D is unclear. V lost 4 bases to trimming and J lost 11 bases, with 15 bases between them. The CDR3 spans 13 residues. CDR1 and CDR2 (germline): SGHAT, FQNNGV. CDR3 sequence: CASSSLTRDQQFF. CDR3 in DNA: TGTGCCAGCAGCTCCCTAACCCGCGACCAGCAGTTCTTC.

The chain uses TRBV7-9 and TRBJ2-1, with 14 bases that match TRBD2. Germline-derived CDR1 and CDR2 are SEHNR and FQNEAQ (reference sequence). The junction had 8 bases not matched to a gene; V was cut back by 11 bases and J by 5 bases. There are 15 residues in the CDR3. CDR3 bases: TGTGCCCACGGTCGGGGACTAGCGGGAGACAATGAGCAGTTCTTC. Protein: CAHGRGLAGDNEQFF.

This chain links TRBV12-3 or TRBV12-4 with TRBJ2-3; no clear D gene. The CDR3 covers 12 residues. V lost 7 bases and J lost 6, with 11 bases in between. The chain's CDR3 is CASTRRSDTQYF. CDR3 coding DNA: TGTGCCAGCACCCGACGTTCTGATACGCAGTATTTT.

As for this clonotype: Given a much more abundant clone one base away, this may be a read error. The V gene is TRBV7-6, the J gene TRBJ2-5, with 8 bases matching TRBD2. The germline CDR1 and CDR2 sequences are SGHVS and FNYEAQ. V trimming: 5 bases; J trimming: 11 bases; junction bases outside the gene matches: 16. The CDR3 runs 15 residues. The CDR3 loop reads CASSLLAATYNEQYF. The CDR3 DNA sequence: TGTGCCAGCAGCCTACTAGCGGCAACCTACAATGAGCAGTACTTC. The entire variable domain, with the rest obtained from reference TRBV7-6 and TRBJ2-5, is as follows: GAGVSQSPRYKVTKRGQDVALRCDPISGHVSLYWYRQALGQGPEFLTYFNYEAQQDKSGLPNDRFSAERPEGSISTLTIQRTEQRDSAMYRCASSLLAATYNEQYFGPGTRLLVL.

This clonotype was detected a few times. CDR3 in amino acids: CASSDLAGFADTQYF. CDR3 nucleotide sequence: TGTGCCAGCAGCGACCTAGCGGGATTCGCAGATACGCAGTATTTT. The chain has TRBV9 and TRBJ2-3; 9 bases are a match to TRBD2. The length of the CDR3 is 15 residues. Per the germline V gene, CDR1 is SGDLS and CDR2 is YYNGEE. The V gene end was trimmed by 3 bases and the J gene end by 4 bases; junction bases not matched to a gene: 6. Using reference TRBV9 and TRBJ2-3 for the parts outside the CDR3, the full variable domain is DSGVTQTPKHLITATGQRVTLRCSPRSGDLSVYWYQQSLDQGLQFLIQYYNGEERAKGNILERFSAQQFPDLHSELNLSSLELGDSALYFCASSDLAGFADTQYFGPGTRLTVL.

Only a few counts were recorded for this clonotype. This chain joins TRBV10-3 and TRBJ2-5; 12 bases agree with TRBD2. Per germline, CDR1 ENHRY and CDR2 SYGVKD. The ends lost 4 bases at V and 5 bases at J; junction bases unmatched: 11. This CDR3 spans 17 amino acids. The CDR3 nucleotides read TGTGCCATCAGTGCCTCCCCCCAGACTAGCGGGAGCGAGACCCAGTACTTC. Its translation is CAISASPQTSGSETQYF.

For the CDR3, the DNA is TGCAGCGCCGGAAGGACTAGCGGCTCCGGTGAGCAGTTCTTC. Translated: CSAGRTSGSGEQFF. The chain carries TRBV29-1 and TRBJ2-1, with TRBD2 matching over 10 bases. Germline lookup yields CDR1 SQVTM and CDR2 ANQGSEA. V was pared by 7 bases and J by 9 bases, with 12 bases of the junction left unmatched. CDR3 length: 14 residues.